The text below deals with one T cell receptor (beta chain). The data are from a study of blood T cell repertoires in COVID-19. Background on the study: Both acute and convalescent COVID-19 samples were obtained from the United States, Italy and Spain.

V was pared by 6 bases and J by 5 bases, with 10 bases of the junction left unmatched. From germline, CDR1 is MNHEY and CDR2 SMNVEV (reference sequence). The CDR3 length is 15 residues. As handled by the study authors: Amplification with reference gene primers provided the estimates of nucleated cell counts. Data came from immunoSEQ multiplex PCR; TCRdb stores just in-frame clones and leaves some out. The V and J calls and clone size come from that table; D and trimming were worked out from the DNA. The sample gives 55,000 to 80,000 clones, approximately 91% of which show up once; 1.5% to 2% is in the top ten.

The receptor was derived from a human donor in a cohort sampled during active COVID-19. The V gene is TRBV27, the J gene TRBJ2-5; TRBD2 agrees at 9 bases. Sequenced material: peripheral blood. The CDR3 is CASSYAGTSHETQYF. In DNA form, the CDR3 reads TGTGCCAGCAGCTACGCCGGGACTAGCCACGAGACCCAGTACTTC.